These 20 T cell receptor beta chains were all obtained from the same sample, sequenced in a study of T cell repertoires in cytomegalovirus infection. TCRdb re-derived calls from the reads in MiXCR, one entry per CDR3 protein. The top ten clones hold approximately 8% of a sample with some 350,000 distinct CDR3 sequences, 15% to 20% of them seen once. The sample taken for sequencing was PBMCs. Every receptor here comes from a human donor in good health (CMV status not recorded). Some clones in this sample may be carry-over from other donors' samples.

The chain joins TRBV20-1 to TRBJ2-3; tentatively, D is TRBD1 or TRBD2 (6 bases each). V was cut by 0 bases and J by 1 base, with 11 bases left in between. The CDR3 extends over 15 amino acids. Per germline, CDR1 DFQATT and CDR2 SNEGSKA (reference sequence). The CDR3 loop reads CSARDTGGRTDTQYF. For the CDR3, the DNA is TGCAGTGCTAGAGATACCGGGGGCCGCACAGATACGCAGTATTTT.

The chain carries TRBV20-1 and TRBJ2-3, with 13 bases fitting TRBD2. The CDR3 is made up of 14 amino acids. CDR1 is DFQATT and CDR2 is SNEGSKA in the germline V gene (reference sequence). V lost 6 bases, J lost 4 bases, and 4 bases stayed unmatched. The CDR3 DNA reads TGCAGTGCAACTAGCGGGAGGGGCCCAGATACGCAGTATTTT. Encoded protein: CSATSGRGPDTQYF.

This chain links TRBV2 with TRBJ2-5, with 8 bases matching TRBD2. V dropped 6 bases and J dropped 14; count of bases not matched to a gene: 11. CDR1 and CDR2 from the germline V gene are SNHLY and FYNNEI. The CDR3 consists of 12 residues. The CDR3 coding sequence is TGTGCCAGCAGCGGGACTAGAGTGGGTCCCTACTTC. Translation gives CASSGTRVGPYF. Based on the CDR3 plus reference TRBV2 and TRBJ2-5, the full variable domain is EPEVTQTPSHQVTQMGQEVILRCVPISNHLYFYWYRQILGQKVEFLVSFYNNEISEKSEIFDDQFSVERPDGSNFTLKIRSTKLEDSAMYFCASSGTRVGPYFGPGTRLLVL.

This clonotype has only a few counts. The chain carries TRBV28 and TRBJ2-1; tentative D call: TRBD1 (5 bases). V was cut by 6 bases and J by 0 bases, with 9 bases left in between. Germline values: CDR1 MDHEN, CDR2 SYDVKM. This CDR3 is built from 14 residues. This chain's CDR3 is CASSRTLSYNEQFF. Here the CDR3 DNA reads TGTGCCAGCAGCAGGACACTCTCCTACAATGAGCAGTTCTTC.

A few counts support this clonotype. The gene calls are TRBV20-1 and TRBJ2-1, with 8 bases aligning to TRBD2. The CDR3 runs 14 residues. From germline, CDR1 is DFQATT and CDR2 SNEGSKA (reference sequence). Unmatched junction bases numbered 8, after V lost 3 bases and J lost 7 bases. The CDR3 nucleotides are TGCAGTGCTAGTAAACTAGCGGAATCGAATGAGCAGTTCTTC. It yields the protein CSASKLAESNEQFF.

This clonotype was seen at least ten times. The V gene is TRBV7-8, the J gene TRBJ1-1; D is ambiguous. Germline loops: CDR1 SGHVS, CDR2 FQNEAQ. CDR3 length: 13 residues. Trimming shortened V by 3 bases and J by 3 bases, and 8 bases separated the two germline ends. The DNA for the CDR3 is TGTGCCAGCAGCTTCGTCCGGGACACTGAAGCTTTCTTT. As protein: CASSFVRDTEAFF.

This clonotype was seen at least ten times. The chain combines TRBV7-8 with TRBJ1-2; D may be TRBD1 (6 bases). CDR3 length: 15 residues. The V and J ends lost 3 bases and 8 bases respectively, with 19 bases between them. The germline CDR1 and CDR2 sequences are SGHVS and FQNEAQ. Here the CDR3 reads CASSFPRRQGKGYTF. The CDR3 DNA follows: TGTGCCAGCAGCTTCCCTAGGCGGCAGGGGAAAGGCTACACCTTC.

This clonotype was detected ten times or more. This chain joins TRBV7-8 and TRBJ2-1; 8 positions match TRBD2. This CDR3 has 13 amino acids. Germline values: CDR1 SGHVS, CDR2 FQNEAQ. J lost 9 bases, V lost 3 bases, and 4 bases had no gene match. The CDR3: CASSFSGDGEQFF. The CDR3 nucleotides are TGTGCCAGCAGCTTTAGCGGGGACGGTGAGCAGTTCTTC.

This rearrangement joins TRBV20-1 to TRBJ2-7; D may be TRBD2 (6 bases). This CDR3 has 14 residues. CDR1 is DFQATT, CDR2 SNEGSKA, per germline (reference sequence). Trimming took 3 bases from V and 0 from J, leaving 12 bases between them. The CDR3, as DNA: TGCAGTGCTAGGGGAGGCTCGATCTCCTACGAGCAGTACTTC. Encoded protein: CSARGGSISYEQYF.

In this sample, this clonotype turned up a few times. The chain combines TRBV4-2 with TRBJ1-4, with D uncertain. This CDR3 has 11 amino acids. Looked up from germline, CDR1 is LGHNA and CDR2 is YNFKEQ. V lost 5 bases and J lost 12, with 10 bases in between. The CDR3 nucleotides read TGTGCCAGCAGCGGACGAGCAGAACTGTTTTTT. This sequence encodes CASSGRAELFF.

The chain has TRBV7-6 and TRBJ2-1; 8 bases map to TRBD2. In germline, CDR1 is SGHVS, CDR2 FNYEAQ. The J segment lost 6 bases and the V segment lost 5 bases, leaving 12 bases of the junction unmatched. The CDR3 length is 16 residues. This chain's CDR3 is CASSPQPGLGSNEQFF. CDR3 bases: TGTGCCAGCAGCCCACAACCGGGACTAGGATCCAATGAGCAGTTCTTC.

This sequence joins TRBV12-3 or TRBV12-4 and TRBJ2-3; no clear D. Trimming took off 6 bases at V and 3 bases at J, with 13 bases between the two ends. This CDR3 region has 14 residues. CDR3 coding DNA: TGTGCCAGCAGGGAGTACTTGGCAACAGATACGCAGTATTTT. Translation gives CASREYLATDTQYF.

This clonotype has just a few counts. The chain combines TRBV6-4 with TRBJ2-3; 11 bases are a match to TRBD2. The junction had 12 bases not matched to a gene; V was cut back by 2 bases and J by 11 bases. There are 16 residues in the CDR3. Germline V lookup: CDR1 MRHNA, CDR2 SNTAGT. In nucleotides, the CDR3 is TGTGCCAGCAGTGACACGGGGACTAGCGGCCATATGGGGCAGTATTTT. Amino acids: CASSDTGTSGHMGQYF.

This clonotype has just a few counts. The rearrangement joins TRBV20-1 to TRBJ2-3; D is possibly TRBD2 (5 bases). V lost 1 base to trimming and J lost 2 bases, with 13 bases between them. Germline CDR1 reads DFQATT; CDR2 reads SNEGSKA (reference sequence). The CDR3 totals 15 residues. The CDR3 region has the DNA TGCAGTGCTAGAGTTGGCGACCGGGACACAGATACGCAGTATTTT. Its translation is CSARVGDRDTDTQYF.

This clonotype was seen a handful of times. The chain employs TRBV18 and TRBJ2-7, with D maybe TRBD2 (5 bases). The CDR3 runs 16 residues. From germline, CDR1 is KGHSH and CDR2 LQKENI. V gave up 5 bases and J gave up 3 bases, with 20 bases separating them. The CDR3 DNA is TGTGCCAGCTCAACGGCAGGAGAACTAGGAAGCTACGAGCAGTACTTC. It specifies CASSTAGELGSYEQYF.

J is TRBJ2-1 and V is TRBV20-1; the match to TRBD2 covers 11 bases. This CDR3 is 14 amino acids long. The ends lost 6 bases at V and 7 bases at J; junction bases unmatched: 8. Per the germline V gene, CDR1 is DFQATT and CDR2 is SNEGSKA (reference sequence). The CDR3 DNA sequence: TGCAGTGCCCAACTAGCGGGAGCGACTAATGAGCAGTTCTTC. This gives the protein CSAQLAGATNEQFF.

This clonotype was seen more than once but under ten times. The chain recombines TRBV19 with TRBJ1-5; TRBD1 matches 7 bases. V lost 11 bases to trimming and J lost 5 bases; unmatched junction nucleotides: 18. Per germline, CDR1 LNHDA and CDR2 SQIVND (reference sequence). The CDR3 spans 16 residues. The CDR3 region has the DNA TGTGCCTGCAGTCCCTCAGGGGACAGTCCAGATCAGCCCCAGCATTTT. This sequence encodes CACSPSGDSPDQPQHF. Looking up the rest from reference TRBV19 and TRBJ1-5 gives the full variable domain: DGGITQSPKYLFRKEGQNVTLSCEQNLNHDAMYWYRQDPGQGLRLIYYSQIVNDFQKGDIAEGYSVSREKKESFPLTVTSAQKNPTAFYLCACSPSGDSPDQPQHFGDGTRLSIL.

This clonotype occurred many times. The chain is built from TRBV7-8 and TRBJ2-1; TRBD2 agrees at 7 bases. V lost 5 bases to trimming and J lost 8 bases; unmatched junction nucleotides: 9. This CDR3 region has 14 residues. Per the germline V gene, CDR1 is SGHVS and CDR2 is FQNEAQ. CDR3 region: CASSPFGGGYEQFF. DNA for the CDR3: TGTGCCAGCAGCCCGTTTGGCGGGGGTTATGAGCAGTTCTTC.

This clonotype was found many times. The rearrangement joins TRBV7-2 to TRBJ2-1, with D unclear. From germline, CDR1 is SGHTA and CDR2 FQGNSA. The CDR3 extends over 14 amino acids. With 5 bases removed from V and 6 bases from J, the gap between germline ends came to 14 bases. The CDR3 loop is CASSPGSHSNEQFF. The CDR3 nucleotides are TGTGCCAGCAGCCCAGGATCGCATTCCAATGAGCAGTTCTTC. Drawing the rest from reference TRBV7-2 and TRBJ2-1, the complete variable domain is GAGVSQSPSNKVTEKGKDVELRCDPISGHTALYWYRQSLGQGLEFLIYFQGNSAPDKSGLPSDRFSAERTGGSVSTLTIQRTQQEDSAVYLCASSPGSHSNEQFFGPGTRLTVL.

The chain is built from TRBV7-2 and TRBJ2-7, with 11 bases matching TRBD1. Trimming took 5 bases from V and 2 from J; bases not matched to a gene: 5. The CDR3 runs to 15 residues. Germline loops: CDR1 SGHTA, CDR2 FQGNSA. The CDR3 is CASSSRTGGPYEQYF. The CDR3 nucleotides read TGTGCCAGCAGCAGTAGGACAGGGGGCCCCTACGAGCAGTACTTC.